These T cell receptor beta chains were read from a single sample in a study of CD8 T cells in ankylosing spondylitis. TCRdb re-analysed the 5' RACE reads in MiXCR, keeping a single row per CDR3 protein. The sample has under 950,000 distinct CDR3 sequences; 15% to 20% are singletons. Source material: blood, either unsorted or a sorted T cell fraction (not recorded which). Receptors originate from a male donor with ankylosing spondylitis. The CDR3 runs from the conserved cysteine through the conserved F or W. A D gene is named only where the DNA matches it firmly. Clone size is shown for a subset of rows, as once, few, many or a class of expanded clone.

few,14,TRBJ2-7,-,TRBV4-1,CASSQGDIAYEQYF,TGCGCCAGCAGCCAAGGAGACATTGCCTACGAGCAGTACTTC
few,17,TRBJ1-1,-,TRBV14,CASSQDPQGTMNTEAFF,TGTGCCAGCAGCCAAGATCCGCAGGGGACCATGAACACTGAAGCTTTCTTT
-,14,TRBJ2-1,-,TRBV24-1,CATQDRNSYNEQFF,TGTGCCACCCAAGACAGAAACTCCTACAATGAGCAGTTCTTC
-,14,TRBJ2-2,-,TRBV18,CASSPGQYTGELFF,TGTGCCAGCTCACCAGGGCAATACACCGGGGAGCTGTTTTTT
-,14,TRBJ2-3,-,TRBV7-2,CASSPQLATDTQYF,TGTGCCAGCAGCCCCCAATTAGCCACAGATACGCAGTATTTT
few,15,TRBJ2-1,-,TRBV11-3,CASSPVGGNYNEQFF,TGTGCCAGCAGCCCGGTCGGCGGGAACTACAATGAGCAGTTCTTC
-,15,TRBJ2-7,TRBD1,TRBV28,CASSLGAQGYYEQYF,TGTGCCAGCAGTTTAGGAGCACAGGGGTACTACGAGCAGTACTTC
few,17,TRBJ2-7,-,TRBV5-6,CASSPDAGRASFDEQYF,TGTGCCAGCAGCCCCGACGCGGGACGGGCCAGTTTCGACGAGCAGTACTTC
-,14,TRBJ2-2,-,TRBV3-1,CASSHATGTGELFF,TGTGCCAGCAGCCACGCGACTGGCACCGGGGAGCTGTTTTTT
-,15,TRBJ2-3,TRBD2,TRBV6-1,CASSVRTSGTDTQYF,TGTGCCAGCAGTGTACGGACTAGCGGCACAGATACGCAGTATTTT
few,14,TRBJ2-7,-,TRBV15,CATSRGGGSYEQYF,TGTGCCACCAGCAGAGGAGGGGGATCCTACGAGCAGTACTTC
many,16,TRBJ2-7,TRBD2,TRBV4-2,CASSQEGTNSGYEQYF,TGTGCCAGCAGCCAAGAAGGGACTAACAGCGGATACGAGCAGTACTTC
few,16,TRBJ2-7,-,TRBV9,CASSKSSGKSSYEQYF,TGTGCCAGCAGCAAAAGTAGCGGAAAATCCTCCTACGAGCAGTACTTC
-,15,TRBJ2-2,TRBD1,TRBV19,CASSILDRDTGELFF,TGTGCCAGTAGTATTCTGGACAGGGACACCGGGGAGCTGTTTTTT
few,17,TRBJ1-4,-,TRBV6-2/TRBV6-3,CASSYGPARGTGEKLFF,TGTGCCAGCAGTTACGGGCCCGCCCGAGGGACTGGAGAAAAACTGTTTTTT
few,15,TRBJ2-1,-,TRBV6-5,CASSYSNSRYNEQFF,TGTGCCAGCAGTTACTCGAATAGTAGATACAATGAGCAGTTCTTC
few,17,TRBJ1-1,-,TRBV9,CASSTQIGREVNTEAFF,TGTGCCAGCAGCACCCAAATAGGGCGGGAAGTGAACACTGAAGCTTTCTTT
-,15,TRBJ1-1,-,TRBV11-2,CASSSIKQGITEAFF,TGTGCCAGCAGCTCCATAAAACAGGGAATCACTGAAGCTTTCTTT
-,15,TRBJ2-7,-,TRBV3-1,CASSHAYRGLYEQYF,TGTGCCAGCAGCCATGCCTACCGGGGCCTCTACGAGCAGTACTTC
-,13,TRBJ1-4,-,TRBV7-8,CASSGTPNEKLFF,TGTGCCAGCAGCGGGACTCCTAATGAAAAACTGTTTTTT
-,16,TRBJ2-4,TRBD1,TRBV7-2,CASSQGVGKAKNIQYF,TGTGCCAGCAGCCAGGGGGTGGGGAAGGCCAAAAACATTCAGTACTTC
few,15,TRBJ2-7,TRBD1,TRBV3-1,CASSERDSPNYEQYF,TGTGCCAGCAGCGAACGGGACAGCCCAAACTACGAGCAGTACTTC
few,17,TRBJ2-2,-,TRBV5-1,CASSMQGIRSNTGELFF,TGCGCCAGCTCAATGCAGGGGATAAGGTCGAACACCGGGGAGCTGTTTTTT
-,15,TRBJ2-3,-,TRBV30,CAWSWTPPSTDTQYF,TGTGCCTGGAGTTGGACACCTCCTTCCACAGATACGCAGTATTTT
many,15,TRBJ1-6,-,TRBV12-3/TRBV12-4,CASSLSRTYNSPLHF,TGTGCCAGCAGTTTGTCGAGGACCTATAATTCACCCCTCCACTTT
-,14,TRBJ2-7,-,TRBV4-3,CASSPDLSLHEQYF,TGCGCCAGCAGCCCGGACCTATCGCTGCACGAGCAGTACTTC
many,12,TRBJ2-5,-,TRBV4-2,CASSQSASSQYF,TGTGCCAGCAGCCAATCGGCTAGTTCACAGTACTTC
-,15,TRBJ2-1,TRBD1,TRBV4-1,CASSQRTGPPHEQFF,TGCGCCAGCAGCCAGAGGACAGGACCCCCGCATGAGCAGTTCTTC
few,15,TRBJ1-1,TRBD1,TRBV3-1,CASSQVSQGGTEAFF,TGTGCCAGCAGCCAAGTTTCCCAGGGGGGGACTGAAGCTTTCTTT
-,15,TRBJ2-1,-,TRBV4-2,CASSQEGRTGDEQFF,TGTGCCAGCAGCCAAGAGGGCAGGACGGGGGATGAGCAGTTCTTC
few,15,TRBJ2-7,TRBD2,TRBV7-2,CASSLAGGRDYEQYF,TGTGCCAGCAGCTTAGCTGGCGGGAGGGACTACGAGCAGTACTTC
few,13,TRBJ2-5,-,TRBV11-2,CASSIQVIETQYF,TGTGCCAGCAGCATACAAGTCATTGAGACCCAGTACTTC
-,16,TRBJ1-1,TRBD1,TRBV28,CASTRNRGPRITEAFF,TGTGCCAGCACCCGAAACAGGGGGCCCCGGATCACTGAAGCTTTCTTT
-,18,TRBJ2-1,TRBD2,TRBV12-3/TRBV12-4,CASSVGLAGGKKNSEQFF,TGTGCCAGCAGCGTGGGACTAGCGGGAGGAAAAAAGAACAGTGAGCAGTTCTTC
few,15,TRBJ2-7,-,TRBV5-5,CASSFGGFSSYEQYF,TGTGCCAGCAGTTTTGGGGGTTTCTCCTCCTACGAGCAGTACTTC
-,14,TRBJ2-1,-,TRBV20-1,CSARDRTTYNEQFF,TGCAGTGCTAGAGATCGGACTACTTACAATGAGCAGTTCTTC
-,15,TRBJ2-1,-,TRBV4-1,CASSHAWGDSNEQFF,TGCGCCAGCAGCCATGCGTGGGGCGACTCCAATGAGCAGTTCTTC
-,16,TRBJ2-3,TRBD1,TRBV18,CASSPPQGASTDTQYF,TGTGCCAGCTCACCTCCACAGGGGGCGAGCACAGATACGCAGTATTTT